In its sample, the clone carrying this T cell receptor (beta chain) was seen many times. The antigen remains undetermined. The record originates from a study of T cell repertoires in cytomegalovirus infection. In the study overall: A matching HLA type, together with CMV infection, was signaled by public TCR beta signatures. Findings and limits, study-wide: Predominance within the ex vivo response was attributable to HLA-C-restricted CMV-specific TCR beta clonotypes. The study identified carriers of CMV plus the relevant HLA from cumulative public TCR beta family frequency.

TCRdb re-analysed the reads in MiXCR, keeping a single row per CDR3 protein. The sample holds fewer than 550,000 distinct CDR3 sequences; 11% are singletons and the top ten take about 9.4%. V shed 3 bases and J shed 6 bases, with 15 bases lying between them. This CDR3 has 15 residues. CDR1 and CDR2 (germline): SGHTA, FQGTGA. The rearrangement links TRBV7-3 to TRBJ2-1, with D tentatively TRBD2 (6 bases). The TCR originated in a human donor in good health (CMV status not recorded). Some clones in this sample may be carry-over from other donors' samples. Sequencing was carried out using PBMCs. The CDR3 bases are TGTGCCAGCAGCTTGGGGGGAGCGTGGGGCAATGAGCAGTTCTTC. As protein: CASSLGGAWGNEQFF.